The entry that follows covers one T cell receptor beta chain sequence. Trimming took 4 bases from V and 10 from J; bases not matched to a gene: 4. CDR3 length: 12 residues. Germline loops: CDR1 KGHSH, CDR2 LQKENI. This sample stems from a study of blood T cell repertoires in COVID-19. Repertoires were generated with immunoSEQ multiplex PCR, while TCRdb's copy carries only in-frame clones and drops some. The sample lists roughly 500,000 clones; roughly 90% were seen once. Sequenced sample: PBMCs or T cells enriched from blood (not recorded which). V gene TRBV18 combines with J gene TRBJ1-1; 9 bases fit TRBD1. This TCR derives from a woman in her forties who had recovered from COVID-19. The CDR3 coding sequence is TGTGCCAGCTCACTTAAGGACAGGGGAGCTTTCTTT. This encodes CASSLKDRGAFF.